A selection of T cell receptor beta chains follows, all from one sample in a study of T cells after yellow fever vaccination. TCRdb re-analysed the 5' RACE reads in MiXCR, keeping a single row per CDR3 protein. The sample has hundreds of thousands of distinct CDR3 sequences, 9% to 15% seen once; the top ten hold about 15%. The specimen was PBMCs, collected on the day of the yellow fever booster vaccination. All receptors come from a man aged 30 to 39 who received the YFV17D yellow fever vaccine. Each CDR3 is given with its conserved first and last residue. The D gene is left open where the match is weak. Clone sizes are given selectively: once, few, many, or a class where the clone is expanded.

j_call: TRBJ2-5
v_call: TRBV7-2
clone_size: few
d_call: TRBD2
cdr3_aa: CASSKQTSKETQYF
cdr3_nt: TGTGCCAGCAGCAAACAGACTAGCAAAGAGACCCAGTACTTC

j_call: TRBJ1-3
v_call: TRBV7-9
clone_size: many
d_call: .
cdr3_aa: CASSGDVGNTIYF
cdr3_nt: TGTGCCAGCAGCGGGGACGTAGGAAACACCATATATTTT

j_call: TRBJ2-1
v_call: TRBV7-2
clone_size: many
d_call: .
cdr3_aa: CASSLADNYNEQFF
cdr3_nt: TGTGCCAGCAGCCTCGCAGACAACTACAATGAGCAGTTCTTC

j_call: TRBJ2-2
v_call: TRBV6-2/TRBV6-3
clone_size: few
d_call: TRBD2
cdr3_aa: CASSPRTSGVYTGELFF
cdr3_nt: TGTGCCAGCAGTCCCCGGACTAGCGGAGTATACACCGGGGAGCTGTTTTTT

j_call: TRBJ2-1
v_call: TRBV5-1
clone_size: few
d_call: TRBD2
cdr3_aa: CASSLEPPLKREGPQAEQFF
cdr3_nt: TGCGCCAGCAGCTTGGAACCCCCGTTAAAGCGGGAGGGCCCTCAGGCTGAGCAGTTCTTC

j_call: TRBJ2-1
v_call: TRBV12-3/TRBV12-4
clone_size: few
d_call: TRBD2
cdr3_aa: CASTLGLAGMQFF
cdr3_nt: TGTGCCAGCACCCTAGGGCTAGCGGGTATGCAGTTCTTC

j_call: TRBJ2-5
v_call: TRBV29-1
clone_size: few
d_call: .
cdr3_aa: CSVGGRRGETQYF
cdr3_nt: TGCAGCGTCGGCGGACGGAGGGGCGAGACCCAGTACTTC

j_call: TRBJ1-1
v_call: TRBV12-3/TRBV12-4
clone_size: .
d_call: .
cdr3_aa: CASARLPEAFF
cdr3_nt: TGTGCCAGCGCCAGACTCCCTGAAGCTTTCTTT

j_call: TRBJ2-1
v_call: TRBV14
clone_size: few
d_call: TRBD1
cdr3_aa: CASSPPRRPSQGPNEQFF
cdr3_nt: TGTGCCAGCAGCCCCCCCCGTCGACCCTCACAGGGGCCCAATGAGCAGTTCTTC

j_call: TRBJ2-5
v_call: TRBV27
clone_size: .
d_call: .
cdr3_aa: CASGVEKETQYF
cdr3_nt: TGTGCCAGCGGCGTCGAGAAAGAGACCCAGTACTTC

j_call: TRBJ1-4
v_call: TRBV5-1
clone_size: .
d_call: .
cdr3_aa: CASSLSPEKLFF
cdr3_nt: TGCGCCAGCAGCCTGTCCCCCGAAAAACTGTTTTTT

j_call: TRBJ1-2
v_call: TRBV7-9
clone_size: few
d_call: TRBD1
cdr3_aa: CASSLARDSNYGYTF
cdr3_nt: TGTGCCAGCAGCTTAGCCCGGGACAGTAACTATGGCTACACCTTC

j_call: TRBJ2-3
v_call: TRBV7-9
clone_size: .
d_call: .
cdr3_aa: CASSLAHRDTQYF
cdr3_nt: TGTGCCAGCAGCTTAGCGCATCGGGATACGCAGTATTTT

j_call: TRBJ2-1
v_call: TRBV19
clone_size: many
d_call: TRBD2
cdr3_aa: CASSMRGLEQFF
cdr3_nt: TGTGCCAGTAGTATGCGGGGACTAGAGCAGTTCTTC

j_call: TRBJ1-1
v_call: TRBV30
clone_size: few
d_call: .
cdr3_aa: CAYLRTRQRSDAFF
cdr3_nt: TGTGCCTACTTAAGAACTAGACAGCGGTCGGACGCTTTCTTT